The next 2 T cell receptor beta chains were all read from a single sample in a study of blood T cell repertoires in COVID-19. Sequencing used immunoSEQ multiplex PCR; TCRdb keeps in-frame clones, though not all of them. The sample lists roughly 380,000 clones; about 85% were seen once. The sample consisted of peripheral blood. The receptors come from a woman aged 18-29 years with acute or convalescent COVID-19.

In its sample, this clone was seen a few times. The rearrangement uses TRBV7-9 and TRBJ2-1; 8 nucleotides match TRBD1. The CDR3 is made up of 17 amino acids. Germline CDR1 and CDR2: SEHNR and FQNEAQ (reference sequence). V shed 3 bases, J shed 0 bases, and the junction held 7 bases outside the gene matches. The DNA for the CDR3 is TGTGCCAGCAGCTTTCCTCAGGGGGCGGTCTCCTACAATGAGCAGTTCTTC. Translated, it gives CASSFPQGAVSYNEQFF.

The table lists this clone with a count of one. V and J are TRBV7-3 and TRBJ2-2; 7 bases line up with TRBD2. The germline V gene encodes CDR1 SGHTA and CDR2 FQGTGA. This CDR3 region has 17 residues. J was trimmed by 7 bases and V by 0 bases; bases with no gene match: 11. This chain's CDR3 is CASSLTLAESRVGELFF. The CDR3, as DNA: TGTGCCAGCAGCTTAACGCTAGCGGAAAGTAGGGTCGGGGAGCTGTTTTTT.